This T cell receptor (beta chain) was sequenced for a study of shared clonotypes between healthy human individuals. Across the study: Each donor contributed plates that comprised three CD4 naive, three CD4 memory, two CD8 naive and one CD8 memory.

This clone was picked up one time. Here immunoSEQ multiplex PCR was the method, and the copy in TCRdb shows in-frame clones only, minus some. The sample carries fewer than 850,000 clones, 72% recorded once. Germline V gene data show CDR1 as SGHTA and CDR2 as FQGTGA. The CDR3 covers 15 residues. After removal of 5 bases from V and 6 bases from J, the junction contained 9 bases not matched to a gene. The authors divided CD4+ cells into CD45RA+ naive and CD45RA-negative memory subsets. The sample comprised memory CD4+ T cells sorted from blood. Subset in this sample: CD45RA-negative fraction. The receptor comes from a woman in her thirties in good health. The chain is built from TRBV7-3 and TRBJ1-1, with TRBD1 matching over 10 bases. The CDR3 reads CASSMAPGQGSEAFF. The CDR3 DNA follows: TGTGCCAGCAGCATGGCCCCGGGACAGGGGTCTGAAGCTTTCTTT. Supplemented by reference TRBV7-3 and TRBJ1-1, the full variable domain reads GAGVSQTPSNKVTEKGKYVELRCDPISGHTALYWYRQSLGQGPEFLIYFQGTGAADDSGLPNDRFFAVRPEGSVSTLKIQRTERGDSAVYLCASSMAPGQGSEAFFGQGTRLTVV.